Listed below are T cell receptor beta chains from one sample, sequenced in a study of cytomegalovirus exposure and HLA in healthy donors. Assay: immunoSEQ multiplex PCR; the TCRdb copy retains only in-frame clones and omits some. The sample comprises around 110,000 clones, 74% of which are singletons, and about 14% rests with the top ten. Material for sequencing was PBMCs. All receptors come from a woman in her thirties or forties in good health and CMV-seropositive. CDR3s include the opening cysteine and the closing phenylalanine or tryptophan. A D gene is named only where the DNA matches it firmly. The size of a clone is reported for some rows only, either as once, few or many, or as a class for expanded clones.

d_gene	v_gene	abundance	j_gene	CDR3nt	CDR3aa
-	TRBV15	-	TRBJ1-1	TGTGCCACCAGCAGAGGTGGGCAGGCCATGAACACTGAAGCTTTCTTT	CATSRGGQAMNTEAFF
TRBD2	TRBV5-4	once	TRBJ2-1	TGTGCCAGCAGTCCTAGCGGGGGCCGACTCGACAATGAGCAGTTCTTC	CASSPSGGRLDNEQFF
TRBD1	TRBV30	-	TRBJ1-4	TGTGCCTGGATGAGGGGGCCGGGTGAAAAACTGTTTTTT	CAWMRGPGEKLFF
TRBD1	TRBV5-1	few	TRBJ2-7	TGCGCCAGCAGCAAGCCGGGACAGGGGCGCAGCTACGAGCAGTACTTC	CASSKPGQGRSYEQYF
TRBD2	TRBV18	-	TRBJ2-3	TGTGCCAGCTCACGATCTAGCGGGGGCACAGATACGCAGTATTTT	CASSRSSGGTDTQYF
TRBD1	TRBV5-1	few	TRBJ2-6	TGCGCCAGCAGCTTGGGACAGGGGGCTGGGGCCAACGTCCTGACTTTC	CASSLGQGAGANVLTF
-	TRBV14	-	TRBJ2-7	TGTGCCAGCAGCGGGGTAGCGAACAACTACGAGCAGTACTTC	CASSGVANNYEQYF
-	TRBV2	-	TRBJ1-5	TGTGCCAGCAGTGTCGGGGGGCTCCGGAATCAGCCCCAGCATTTT	CASSVGGLRNQPQHF
-	TRBV29-1	once	TRBJ2-5	TGCAGCGTTGAGGGGTCTAGGGGACATCTCTCGACCCAGTACTTC	CSVEGSRGHLSTQYF
-	TRBV5-1	-	TRBJ2-7	TGCGCCAGCAGCTTGGTAGCAGACGGTTACGAGCAGTACTTC	CASSLVADGYEQYF
-	TRBV7-2	few	TRBJ1-1	TGTGCCAGCAGCTTGGCAGCTAGGAACACTGAAGCTTTCTTT	CASSLAARNTEAFF
TRBD1	TRBV30	-	TRBJ1-2	TGTGCCTGGAGTGAAGGGGGCAGTCGAGACTATGGCTACACCTTC	CAWSEGGSRDYGYTF
TRBD1	TRBV30	-	TRBJ1-1	TGTGCCTGGAGCCGACAGGGGAACACTGAAGCTTTCTTT	CAWSRQGNTEAFF
TRBD1	TRBV9	few	TRBJ1-5	TGTGCCAGCAGCCCAAGACGCAGGGACAGTGAACAGCCCCAGCATTTT	CASSPRRRDSEQPQHF
-	TRBV5-1	-	TRBJ2-3	TGCGCCAGCAGCTTGAGCAGGGCTGGCACAGATACGCAGTATTTT	CASSLSRAGTDTQYF
TRBD2	TRBV6-1	-	TRBJ2-6	TGTGCCAGCAGTGAAGCGGGGAGCGGGGGGAAGTCCAACGTCCTGACTTTC	CASSEAGSGGKSNVLTF
-	TRBV27	-	TRBJ1-5	TGTGCCAGCAGTTTGGCCGGGAACCGGAATCAGCCCCAGCATTTT	CASSLAGNRNQPQHF
-	TRBV19	-	TRBJ2-7	TGTGCCAGTAGTCCCGGAGAGGGTCCCTACGAGCAGTACTTC	CASSPGEGPYEQYF
TRBD1	TRBV11-2	-	TRBJ1-2	TGTGCCAGCAGCAGGATTCGGGGACAGGGCTTTGGCTACACCTTC	CASSRIRGQGFGYTF
-	TRBV7-8	-	TRBJ1-2	TGTGCCAGCAGCGCCGGGGGGGGTTTCGGCTACACCTTC	CASSAGGGFGYTF
TRBD2	TRBV2	-	TRBJ2-5	TGTGCCAGCAGAGCGGGGGGGCTGCACCAAGAGACCCAGTACTTC	CASRAGGLHQETQYF
-	TRBV27	-	TRBJ1-2	TGTGCCAGCAGTTCCGCGGCCCAGGGGAACTATGGCTACACCTTC	CASSSAAQGNYGYTF
TRBD2	TRBV7-3	-	TRBJ2-3	TGTGCCAGCAGCTTCGTAGCGGGGGGTACCACAGATACGCAGTATTTT	CASSFVAGGTTDTQYF
-	TRBV7-2	-	TRBJ2-7	TGTGCCAGCAGTAAATACTTGGTCTACGAGCAGTACTTC	CASSKYLVYEQYF
TRBD1	TRBV9	-	TRBJ1-4	TGTGCCAGCAGCCCGGGACAGGGTTATGAAAAACTGTTTTTT	CASSPGQGYEKLFF
TRBD1	TRBV6-5	-	TRBJ2-7	TGTGCCAGCAGAAACAGGGGTGCCTACGAGCAGTACTTC	CASRNRGAYEQYF
TRBD2	TRBV4-1	-	TRBJ2-3	TGCGCCAGCAGCCAAGAGTTCGTGGGACTAGCGGGGAGCACAGATACGCAGTATTTT	CASSQEFVGLAGSTDTQYF
-	TRBV5-1	-	TRBJ2-2	TGCGCCAGCAGCTTGCTTACCGGGGAGCTGTTTTTT	CASSLLTGELFF
TRBD1	TRBV10-3	-	TRBJ1-4	TGTGCCATCAGTGATTCGACAGGGGCTAATGAAAAACTGTTTTTT	CAISDSTGANEKLFF
TRBD2	TRBV5-1	-	TRBJ2-4	TGCGCCAGCAGCCTCCGGACTAGCGGGGAAATGAAAAGCATTCAGTACTTC	CASSLRTSGEMKSIQYF